The clone carrying this T cell receptor (beta chain) came up a few times. Its antigen is not identified. This entry comes from a study of T cell repertoires in cytomegalovirus infection. As for the study in general: A matching HLA type, together with CMV infection, was signaled by public TCR beta signatures.

Study findings and constraints: Predominance within the ex vivo response was attributable to HLA-C-restricted CMV-specific TCR beta clonotypes.

TCRdb ran MiXCR on the reads and lists one entry per CDR3 protein. The sample has nearly 550,000 distinct CDR3 sequences, 15% to 20% seen once; the top ten hold about 24%. J gave up 6 bases and V 3 bases, and 7 bases lay outside the gene matches. The CDR3 has 14 amino acids. Germline V gives CDR1 WSHSY, CDR2 SAAADI. The specimen sequenced was CD8+ T cells from PBMCs. This receptor was taken from a human donor in good health (CMV status not recorded). Some clones in this sample may be carry-over from other donors' samples. The rearrangement links TRBV10-2 to TRBJ1-2; 7 nucleotides align to TRBD1. The CDR3 is CASSETTGFDGYTF. The CDR3, as DNA: TGCGCCAGCAGTGAAACGACAGGGTTTGATGGCTACACCTTC.